Below are 5 T cell receptor beta chains sequenced from a single sample in a study of early T cells in non-severe SARS-CoV-2 infection. TCRdb analysed the 5' RACE reads with MiXCR anew, one entry per CDR3 protein. Among tens of thousands of distinct CDR3 sequences listed, about 9.1% were seen once. The specimen was whole blood. These receptors originate from an adult who was a healthcare worker with PCR-confirmed SARS-CoV-2 infection or an uninfected control (not recorded which).

The chain recombines TRBV11-2 with TRBJ2-1, with 9 bases lining up with TRBD2. This CDR3 contains 16 residues. Germline CDR1 and CDR2: SGHAT and FQNNGV. J was trimmed by 0 bases and V by 5 bases; bases with no gene match: 5. The CDR3 here is CASSPLSGSSYNEQFF. The CDR3 coding sequence is TGTGCCAGCAGCCCGCTTAGCGGGAGCTCCTACAATGAGCAGTTCTTC.

This clonotype was counted ten times or more. CDR3 in DNA: TGTGCCAGCAGCCTGGGGACAGGGCGGGACTATGGCTACACCTTC. This encodes CASSLGTGRDYGYTF. The chain joins TRBV3-1 to TRBJ1-2, with TRBD1 matching over 9 bases. CDR1 is LGHDT, CDR2 YNNKEL, per germline (reference sequence). The CDR3 covers 15 residues. With 4 bases clipped from V and 3 bases from J, the junction kept 6 bases outside the gene matches.

This clonotype was observed a few times. One base away lies a much larger clone, so this may be a sequencing read error. CDR3 coding DNA: TGTGCCAGCAGCGCGGGACAGTTTAGCAATCACCCCCAGCATTTT. This translates into CASSAGQFSNHPQHF. The chain combines TRBV11-2 with TRBJ1-5, with TRBD1 identical over 7 bases. Germline CDR1 is SGHAT and CDR2 is FQNNGV. CDR3 length: 15 residues.

The chain joins TRBV7-6 to TRBJ1-1, with D possibly being TRBD1 (5 bases). The ends were cut back, 5 bases at V and 5 bases at J, with 12 bases in the middle. Germline V gene lookup returns CDR1 SGHVS and CDR2 FNYEAQ. The CDR3 runs 13 residues. The CDR3 loop is CASSRGPGTEAFF. CDR3 nucleotide sequence: TGTGCCAGCAGCAGGGGTCCGGGGACTGAAGCTTTCTTT.

This clonotype has a count of ten or more. The gene calls are TRBV11-2 and TRBJ2-5; 7 bases map to TRBD1. Trimming removed 5 bases from V and 2 bases from J; junction bases left unmatched: 11. This CDR3 is 16 amino acids long. CDR1 and CDR2 (germline): SGHAT, FQNNGV. The CDR3 reads CASSPDRDRIQETQYF. The CDR3 bases are TGTGCCAGCAGCCCAGACCGGGACAGAATTCAAGAGACCCAGTACTTC.